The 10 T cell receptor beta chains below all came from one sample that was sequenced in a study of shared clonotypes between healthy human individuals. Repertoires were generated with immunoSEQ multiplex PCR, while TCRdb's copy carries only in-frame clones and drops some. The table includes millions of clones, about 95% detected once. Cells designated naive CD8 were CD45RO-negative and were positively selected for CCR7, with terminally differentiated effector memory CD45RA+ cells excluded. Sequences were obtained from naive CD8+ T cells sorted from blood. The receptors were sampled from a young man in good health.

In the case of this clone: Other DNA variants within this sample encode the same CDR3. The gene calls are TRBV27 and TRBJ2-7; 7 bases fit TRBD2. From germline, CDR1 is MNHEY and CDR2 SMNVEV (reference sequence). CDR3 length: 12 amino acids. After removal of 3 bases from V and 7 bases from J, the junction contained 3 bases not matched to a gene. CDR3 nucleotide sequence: TGTGCCAGCAGTTTGGGGGGGGATGAGCAGTACTTC. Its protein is CASSLGGDEQYF.

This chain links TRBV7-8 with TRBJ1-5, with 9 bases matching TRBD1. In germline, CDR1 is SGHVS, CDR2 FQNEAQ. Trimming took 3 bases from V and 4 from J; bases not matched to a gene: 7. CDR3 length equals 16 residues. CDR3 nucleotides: TGTGCCAGCAGCTTTTACCGGGACAGGGTTAATCAGCCCCAGCATTTT. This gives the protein CASSFYRDRVNQPQHF.

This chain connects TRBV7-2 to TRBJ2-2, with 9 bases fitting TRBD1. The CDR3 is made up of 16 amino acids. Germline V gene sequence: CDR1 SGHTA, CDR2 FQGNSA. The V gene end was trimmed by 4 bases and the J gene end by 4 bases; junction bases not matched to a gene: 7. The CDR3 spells CASSSFRTGATGELFF. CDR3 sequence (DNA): TGTGCCAGCAGCTCCTTCCGGACAGGGGCCACCGGGGAGCTGTTTTTT.

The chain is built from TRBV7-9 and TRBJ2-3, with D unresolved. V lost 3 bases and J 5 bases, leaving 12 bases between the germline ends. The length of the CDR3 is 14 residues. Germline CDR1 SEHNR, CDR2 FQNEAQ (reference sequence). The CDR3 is CASSFGLGRDTQYF. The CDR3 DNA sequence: TGTGCCAGCAGCTTCGGATTAGGGCGAGATACGCAGTATTTT.

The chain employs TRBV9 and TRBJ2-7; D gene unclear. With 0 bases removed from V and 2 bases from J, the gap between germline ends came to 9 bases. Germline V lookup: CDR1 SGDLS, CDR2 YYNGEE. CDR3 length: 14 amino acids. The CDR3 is CASSVDGLTYEQYF. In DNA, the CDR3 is TGTGCCAGCAGCGTAGACGGCCTGACCTACGAGCAGTACTTC. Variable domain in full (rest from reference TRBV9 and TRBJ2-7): DSGVTQTPKHLITATGQRVTLRCSPRSGDLSVYWYQQSLDQGLQFLIQYYNGEERAKGNILERFSAQQFPDLHSELNLSSLELGDSALYFCASSVDGLTYEQYFGPGTRLTVT.

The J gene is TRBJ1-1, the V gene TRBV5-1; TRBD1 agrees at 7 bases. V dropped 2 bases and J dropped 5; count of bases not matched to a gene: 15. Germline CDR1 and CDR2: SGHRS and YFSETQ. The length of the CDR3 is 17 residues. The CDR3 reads CASSLQTDRTTETEAFF. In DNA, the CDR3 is TGCGCCAGCAGCTTACAAACGGACAGGACGACCGAAACTGAAGCTTTCTTT.

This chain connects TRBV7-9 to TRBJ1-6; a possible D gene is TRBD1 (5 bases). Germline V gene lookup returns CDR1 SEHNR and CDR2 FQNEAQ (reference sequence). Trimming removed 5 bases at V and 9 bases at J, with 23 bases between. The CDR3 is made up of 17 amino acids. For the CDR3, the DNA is TGTGCCAGCAGCCACCACCGGGACCCCGAACTCGGTTCACCCCTCCACTTT. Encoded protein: CASSHHRDPELGSPLHF.

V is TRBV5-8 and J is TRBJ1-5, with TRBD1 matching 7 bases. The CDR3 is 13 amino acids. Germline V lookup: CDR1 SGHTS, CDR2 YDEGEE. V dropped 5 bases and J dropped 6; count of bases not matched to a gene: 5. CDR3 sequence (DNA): TGTGCCAGCAGTTACAGGGGCGGTCAGCCCCAGCATTTT. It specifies CASSYRGGQPQHF.

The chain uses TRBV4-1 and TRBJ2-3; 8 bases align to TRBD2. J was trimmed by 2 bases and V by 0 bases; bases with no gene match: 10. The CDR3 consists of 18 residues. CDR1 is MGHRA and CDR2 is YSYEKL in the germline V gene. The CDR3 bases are TGCGCCAGCAGCCAAGATCTTGGAGTAGCGGGATTCACAGATACGCAGTATTTT. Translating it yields CASSQDLGVAGFTDTQYF.

CDR3 in amino acids: CAWTSDGNYEQYF. For the CDR3, the DNA is TGTGCCTGGACCTCGGACGGCAACTACGAGCAGTACTTC. The chain uses TRBV30 and TRBJ2-7; D not certain. The CDR3 length is 13 residues. V lost 4 bases, J lost 3 bases, and 13 bases lay in between. Germline V lookup: CDR1 GTSNPN, CDR2 SVGIG (reference sequence).